The entry below gives a single T cell receptor beta chain sequence along with its context. No antigen is known for it. This specimen comes from a study of T-cell reconstitution after alpha-beta-depleted transplantation in children. Study conclusions and caveats: Newly produced T cells mostly accounted for T-cell counts and diversity one year post-transplant.

Unique molecular identifiers featured in how the TCRbeta library was prepared. TCRdb reanalysed the PCR reads using MiXCR and keeps one entry per CDR3 protein. Of a few hundred thousand distinct CDR3 sequences listed, about a quarter are singletons. Sample: PBMCs, taken before TCRalphabeta/CD19-depleted stem cell transplant. This receptor was identified in a boy under two years old with Wiskott-Aldrich syndrome, due to receive a stem cell transplant.

The CDR3 is CAINGRGKDEAFF. CDR3 nucleotides: TGTGCCATCAACGGACGGGGTAAGGATGAAGCTTTCTTT. The V and J genes are TRBV10-3 and TRBJ1-1; D is unclear. The V gene lost 7 bases and the J gene lost 7 bases, with 16 bases spanning the gap. CDR1 ENHRY and CDR2 SYGVKD come from the germline V gene. The CDR3 loop spans 13 amino acids.